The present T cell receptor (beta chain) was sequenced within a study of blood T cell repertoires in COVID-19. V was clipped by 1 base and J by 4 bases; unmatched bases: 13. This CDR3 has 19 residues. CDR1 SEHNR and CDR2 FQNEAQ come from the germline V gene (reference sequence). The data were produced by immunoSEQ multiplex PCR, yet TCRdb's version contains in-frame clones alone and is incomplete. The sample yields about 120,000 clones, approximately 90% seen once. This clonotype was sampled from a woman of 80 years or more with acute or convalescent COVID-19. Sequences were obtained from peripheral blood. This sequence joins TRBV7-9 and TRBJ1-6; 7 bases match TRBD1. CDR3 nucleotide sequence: TGTGCCAGCAGCTTAGAGGTGGTAGAAGGGGGCTCGTATAATTCACCCCTCCACTTT. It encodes CASSLEVVEGGSYNSPLHF.